Following are 30 T cell receptor beta chains from one sample sequenced in a study of T cell responses to AZD1222 COVID-19 vaccine. Produced via immunoSEQ multiplex PCR; TCRdb's table is partial and in-frame only. The sample carries 150,000 to 200,000 clones, around 90% recorded once. This specimen was peripheral blood, taken on day 0 of AZD1222 vaccination. These TCRs come from an adult in good health.

This sequence joins TRBV30 and TRBJ1-2; D is unresolved. Germline CDR1 is GTSNPN and CDR2 is SVGIG (reference sequence). There are 11 residues in the CDR3. The V and J ends lost 2 bases and 7 bases respectively, with 8 bases between them. CDR3 sequence reads: CAWSRVGGYTF. The CDR3 region has the DNA TGTGCCTGGAGTCGGGTGGGTGGCTACACCTTC.

This clone came up once. This chain links TRBV5-1 with TRBJ1-6, with TRBD1 as a possible D gene (5 bases). In germline, CDR1 is SGHRS, CDR2 YFSETQ. This CDR3 comprises 15 residues. Trimming took off 4 bases at V and 4 bases at J, with 12 bases between the two ends. CDR3 loop: CASSPDRSYNSPLHF. CDR3 in DNA: TGCGCCAGCAGCCCAGACAGAAGTTATAATTCACCCCTCCACTTT.

The chain combines TRBV9 with TRBJ1-1; a possible D gene is TRBD1 (5 bases). There are 14 residues in the CDR3. Trimming shortened V by 0 bases and J by 5 bases, and 11 bases separated the two germline ends. The germline V gene encodes CDR1 SGDLS and CDR2 YYNGEE. CDR3 in DNA: TGTGCCAGCAGCGTAGTCCCTGAGGGGACTGAAGCTTTCTTT. Its translation is CASSVVPEGTEAFF.

The rearrangement links TRBV24-1 to TRBJ1-3; D perhaps matches TRBD1 (5 bases). V was cut by 9 bases and J by 4 bases, with 15 bases left in between. The CDR3 length is 14 residues. CDR1 and CDR2 (germline): KGHDR, SFDVKD. The CDR3 coding sequence is TGTGCCACCTCCGACAGTGGCGGAGGAAACACCATATATTTT. Its translation: CATSDSGGGNTIYF.

The chain couples TRBV2 to TRBJ1-1, with D perhaps matching TRBD1 (5 bases). Germline CDR1 SNHLY, CDR2 FYNNEI. The CDR3 has 14 residues. Trimming took 6 bases from V and 10 from J, leaving 21 bases between them. The CDR3 is CASRVTNSGGLAFF. The CDR3 bases are TGTGCCAGCAGAGTTACAAACTCCGGGGGATTAGCTTTCTTT.

This chain uses TRBV6-2 or TRBV6-3 with TRBJ1-2; D is ambiguous. In germline, CDR1 is MNHEY, CDR2 SVGEGT. The CDR3 consists of 15 residues. The V and J ends lost 2 bases and 0 bases respectively, with 10 bases between them. The CDR3 region is CASSYRSTSNYGYTF. The CDR3 coding sequence is TGTGCCAGCAGTTACCGGAGCACTTCTAACTATGGCTACACCTTC.

This chain connects TRBV6-1 to TRBJ2-2, with 7 nucleotides matching TRBD2. This CDR3 has 16 residues. Germline V gene data show CDR1 as MNHNS and CDR2 as SASEGT. Trimming took 3 bases from V and 1 from J; bases not matched to a gene: 5. The CDR3 sequence: CASSDPSGVNTGELFF. CDR3 DNA sequence: TGTGCCAGCAGTGACCCGAGCGGGGTGAACACCGGGGAGCTGTTTTTT.

The V gene is TRBV6-6, the J gene TRBJ2-6; D is ambiguous. The CDR3 runs to 13 residues. The germline gives CDR1 MNHNY, CDR2 SVGAGI (reference sequence). Trimming took 5 bases from V and 2 from J, leaving 4 bases between them. As DNA, the CDR3 is TGTGCCAGCAGTATGGCTGGGGCCAACGTCCTGACTTTC. Residues: CASSMAGANVLTF.

The chain joins TRBV2 to TRBJ1-1, with a possible D match to TRBD1 (6 bases). V was clipped by 6 bases and J by 4 bases, with 12 bases between them. CDR1 is SNHLY, CDR2 FYNNEI, per germline. The CDR3 has 13 residues. CDR3 DNA: TGTGCCAGCAGAACTCAGGGGTCCACTGAAGCTTTCTTT. This translates into CASRTQGSTEAFF. Supplemented by reference TRBV2 and TRBJ1-1, the full variable domain reads EPEVTQTPSHQVTQMGQEVILRCVPISNHLYFYWYRQILGQKVEFLVSFYNNEISEKSEIFDDQFSVERPDGSNFTLKIRSTKLEDSAMYFCASRTQGSTEAFFGQGTRLTVV.

The rearrangement uses TRBV10-2 and TRBJ2-7; 8 bases match TRBD1. Losses at the gene ends were 3 bases for V and 4 bases for J; bases not matched to a gene: 8. Germline V gives CDR1 WSHSY, CDR2 SAAADI. The CDR3 runs to 15 residues. The CDR3 nucleotides read TGCGCCAGCAGTGACCGGACAGGGACTGTTTACGAGCAGTACTTC. This encodes CASSDRTGTVYEQYF.

V gene TRBV28 combines with J gene TRBJ1-4; no firm D call. CDR1 and CDR2 from the germline V gene are MDHEN and SYDVKM. V was clipped by 3 bases and J by 2 bases, with 19 bases between them. The CDR3 spans 18 residues. The CDR3 loop reads CASSFQVGSGGTNEKLFF. CDR3 in DNA: TGTGCCAGCAGTTTTCAGGTCGGGTCAGGTGGGACTAATGAAAAACTGTTTTTT.

The chain links TRBV6-5 to TRBJ1-2; a weak D match, TRBD1 (5 bases). This CDR3 spans 14 amino acids. From germline, CDR1 is MNHEY and CDR2 SVGAGI. The V and J ends lost 6 bases and 1 base respectively, with 12 bases between them. The chain's CDR3 is CASRRDAYNYGYTF. CDR3 nucleotide sequence: TGTGCCAGCAGAAGGGACGCCTATAACTATGGCTACACCTTC.

The chain links TRBV14 to TRBJ1-2, with TRBD1 matching over 8 bases. The length of the CDR3 is 15 residues. Germline assignment: CDR1 SGHDN and CDR2 FVKESK. With V trimmed by 2 bases and J by 4 bases, 6 bases remained unmatched. CDR3 bases: TGTGCCAGCAGCCAAATTCCAGGGGGCGTCTATGGCTACACCTTC. Protein product: CASSQIPGGVYGYTF. Complete variable domain (other parts from reference TRBV14 and TRBJ1-2): EAGVTQFPSHSVIEKGQTVTLRCDPISGHDNLYWYRRVMGKEIKFLLHFVKESKQDESGMPNNRFLAERTGGTYSTLKVQPAELEDSGVYFCASSQIPGGVYGYTFGSGTRLTVV.

This rearrangement joins TRBV19 to TRBJ1-4; TRBD1 aligns across 9 bases. The V segment lost 3 bases and the J segment 3 bases; nucleotides outside the gene matches: 2. Per germline, CDR1 LNHDA and CDR2 SQIVND (reference sequence). This CDR3 contains 15 residues. CDR3 bases: TGTGCCAGTAGTATGGGGACAGGGCCTAATGAAAAACTGTTTTTT. Translated, it gives CASSMGTGPNEKLFF.

The chain uses TRBV7-2 and TRBJ2-5, with a weak D call TRBD2 (6 bases). Germline V lookup: CDR1 SGHTA, CDR2 FQGNSA. V was pared by 6 bases and J by 0 bases, with 14 bases between. This CDR3 contains 15 residues. The CDR3 DNA follows: TGTGCCAGCAGACCGGGACTCACGTACCAAGAGACCCAGTACTTC. Amino acids: CASRPGLTYQETQYF.

The V gene is TRBV6-1, the J gene TRBJ2-2; TRBD2 matches at 10 bases. The CDR3 is made up of 16 amino acids. The ends lost 4 bases at V and 2 bases at J; junction bases unmatched: 4. Germline V CDR1 and CDR2: MNHNS, SASEGT. CDR3 nucleotide sequence: TGTGCCAGCAGTGGGACTAGCGGACAAAACACCGGGGAGCTGTTTTTT. Translation: CASSGTSGQNTGELFF.

The chain is built from TRBV5-1 and TRBJ1-1; D perhaps matches TRBD1 (6 bases). The CDR3 spans 17 residues. V was clipped by 0 bases and J by 2 bases, with 17 bases between them. Germline V gene lookup returns CDR1 SGHRS and CDR2 YFSETQ. CDR3: CASSLGAGVGINTEAFF. The CDR3, as DNA: TGCGCCAGCAGCTTGGGGGCAGGGGTGGGGATAAACACTGAAGCTTTCTTT.

This clone was found a few times. The chain recombines TRBV28 with TRBJ1-1, with 11 bases matching TRBD1. Germline CDR1 reads MDHEN; CDR2 reads SYDVKM. J lost 6 bases, V lost 6 bases, and 3 bases had no gene match. CDR3 length: 13 residues. The CDR3 DNA is TGTGCCAGCAGGGGACAGGGGGTCGCTGAAGCTTTCTTT. As protein: CASRGQGVAEAFF.

This chain joins TRBV6-6 and TRBJ1-3; the match to TRBD1 covers 9 bases. The CDR3 covers 16 residues. CDR1 and CDR2 (germline): MNHNY, SVGAGI (reference sequence). The J segment lost 4 bases and the V segment lost 5 bases, leaving 9 bases of the junction unmatched. The CDR3 region has the DNA TGTGCCAGCAGTATCCCCGGGACAGGGAGAGGAAACACCATATATTTT. It translates to CASSIPGTGRGNTIYF.

This rearrangement joins TRBV10-3 to TRBJ1-1, with a tentative D call TRBD1 (5 bases). The CDR3 length is 13 residues. Germline V gene sequence: CDR1 ENHRY, CDR2 SYGVKD. Between the trimmed V and J ends, which lost 8 bases and 1 base, there was a span of 11 bases. The CDR3 DNA reads as TGTGCCATCGAGGGGCAACAGAACACTGAAGCTTTCTTT. Protein: CAIEGQQNTEAFF.

The chain has TRBV6-5 and TRBJ1-1; a weak D match, TRBD1 (5 bases). The V gene lost 0 bases and the J gene lost 1 base, with 9 bases spanning the gap. CDR1 MNHEY and CDR2 SVGAGI come from the germline V gene. This CDR3 contains 15 residues. The CDR3 DNA reads as TGTGCCAGCAGTTACTCGTTCCAGGGGAACACTGAAGCTTTCTTT. It yields the protein CASSYSFQGNTEAFF.

This clone showed up just once. The genes are TRBV4-1 and TRBJ2-7; unclear D gene. From germline, CDR1 is MGHRA and CDR2 YSYEKL. V was clipped by 0 bases and J by 0 bases, with 3 bases between them. The CDR3 loop spans 13 amino acids. CDR3 coding DNA: TGCGCCAGCAGCCAAGACAGCTCCTACGAGCAGTACTTC. Protein product: CASSQDSSYEQYF.

The chain employs TRBV7-9 and TRBJ2-5; 7 bases map to TRBD1. The CDR3 is 14 amino acids. CDR1 SEHNR and CDR2 FQNEAQ come from the germline V gene (reference sequence). The junction had 2 bases not matched to a gene; V was cut back by 1 base and J by 3 bases. The CDR3 sequence: CASSLGTGKETQYF. Here the CDR3 DNA reads TGTGCCAGCAGCTTAGGGACAGGCAAAGAGACCCAGTACTTC.

The chain is built from TRBV7-3 and TRBJ1-1; 7 nucleotides align to TRBD1. V was pared by 5 bases and J by 2 bases, with 11 bases of the junction left unmatched. There are 16 residues in the CDR3. CDR1 and CDR2 from the germline V gene are SGHTA and FQGTGA. The DNA for the CDR3 is TGTGCCAGCAGCGTAGGAGGCAGGGGGTTCAACACTGAAGCTTTCTTT. The encoded protein is CASSVGGRGFNTEAFF. The entire variable domain, with the rest obtained from reference TRBV7-3 and TRBJ1-1, is as follows: GAGVSQTPSNKVTEKGKYVELRCDPISGHTALYWYRQSLGQGPEFLIYFQGTGAADDSGLPNDRFFAVRPEGSVSTLKIQRTERGDSAVYLCASSVGGRGFNTEAFFGQGTRLTVV.

In this sample, this clone turned up once. V and J are TRBV3-1 (or the pseudogene TRBV3-2) and TRBJ2-2; 7 bases are shared with TRBD2. There are 15 residues in the CDR3. Looked up from germline, CDR1 is LGHDT and CDR2 is YNNKEL (reference sequence). Trimming removed 1 base from V and 8 bases from J; junction bases left unmatched: 7. CDR3 coding DNA: TGTGCCAGCAGCCAAGGGTTGGCGGGAGCAGGGGAGCTGTTTTTT. It specifies CASSQGLAGAGELFF.

This rearrangement joins TRBV24-1 to TRBJ2-3; D is possibly TRBD1 (6 bases). Germline V gene lookup returns CDR1 KGHDR and CDR2 SFDVKD. The V and J ends lost 6 bases and 6 bases respectively, with 21 bases between them. The CDR3 is made up of 16 amino acids. CDR3 amino acids: CATSLPSRGSRDTQYF. The CDR3, as DNA: TGTGCCACCAGTCTGCCCTCGAGGGGGAGTCGGGATACGCAGTATTTT.

Only one count was recorded for this clone. This sequence joins TRBV3-1 (or the pseudogene TRBV3-2) and TRBJ2-3; no clear D gene. Looked up from germline, CDR1 is LGHDT and CDR2 is YNNKEL (reference sequence). The germline V and J ends were trimmed by 0 bases and 8 bases, with 9 bases remaining between them. This CDR3 comprises 13 residues. CDR3 protein: CASSQEGLGTQYF. CDR3 in DNA: TGTGCCAGCAGCCAAGAGGGTCTCGGTACGCAGTATTTT.

CDR3 bases: TGTGCCAGCAGCCCTGGGAAAGGAAACTATGGCTACACCTTC. Its translation is CASSPGKGNYGYTF. The V and J genes are TRBV3-1 (or the pseudogene TRBV3-2) and TRBJ1-2, with D unclear. V lost 4 bases to trimming and J lost 2 bases, with 11 bases between them. Germline loops: CDR1 LGHDT, CDR2 YNNKEL (reference sequence). The CDR3 runs 14 residues.

The J gene is TRBJ1-1, the V gene TRBV10-2; no reliable D call. Germline V gene lookup returns CDR1 WSHSY and CDR2 SAAADI. The CDR3 runs to 12 residues. V was trimmed by 4 bases and J by 10 bases, leaving 13 bases between them. The chain's CDR3 is CASSGPGLGAFF. As DNA, the CDR3 is TGCGCCAGCAGTGGGCCCGGGTTGGGAGCTTTCTTT.

The rearrangement joins TRBV21-1 to TRBJ1-2; the D call in the table, TRBD1, was not verified against the DNA. TRBV21-1 is given as a pseudogene. The CDR3 contains 14 residues. CDR3 protein: CASSTRDTNYGYTF. The CDR3 DNA reads as TGTGCCAGCAGCACCAGGGACACCAACTATGGCTACACCTTC.